The 8 T cell receptor beta chains below come from one sample, sequenced in a study of cytomegalovirus exposure and HLA in healthy donors. Amplification used 60 Vbeta primers and 13 Jbeta primers. Method: immunoSEQ multiplex PCR; TCRdb's copy keeps in-frame clones and lacks some. The sample records about 140,000 clones, roughly 79% being singletons. The material sequenced was PBMCs. The receptors stem from a man aged 18 to 30 in good health and CMV-seronegative.

The V gene is TRBV5-1, the J gene TRBJ2-1, with a tentative D call TRBD1 (5 bases). CDR1 SGHRS and CDR2 YFSETQ come from the germline V gene. The CDR3 is made up of 13 amino acids. Between the trimmed V and J ends, which lost 5 bases and 8 bases, there was a span of 14 bases. CDR3 sequence reads: CASRIQGSDEQFF. The CDR3 DNA sequence: TGCGCCAGCAGGATTCAGGGTAGTGATGAGCAGTTCTTC.

The CDR3 protein is CASSEVENIQYF. DNA of the CDR3: TGTGCCAGCAGTGAGGTGGAGAACATTCAGTACTTC. V gene TRBV2 combines with J gene TRBJ2-4; D gene unclear. Per the germline V gene, CDR1 is SNHLY and CDR2 is FYNNEI. V lost 3 bases and J lost 7, with 7 bases in between. This CDR3 contains 12 residues. Using reference TRBV2 and TRBJ2-4 for the parts outside the CDR3, the full variable domain is EPEVTQTPSHQVTQMGQEVILRCVPISNHLYFYWYRQILGQKVEFLVSFYNNEISEKSEIFDDQFSVERPDGSNFTLKIRSTKLEDSAMYFCASSEVENIQYFGAGTRLSVL.

This chain links TRBV19 with TRBJ2-1; D possibly corresponds to TRBD2 (7 bases). CDR3 length: 14 amino acids. Germline V gene data show CDR1 as LNHDA and CDR2 as SQIVND (reference sequence). Trimming pared 1 base from V and 7 bases from J, leaving 11 bases between. The chain's CDR3 is CASSIVEGGNEQFF. The CDR3 bases are TGTGCCAGTAGTATAGTAGAGGGGGGGAATGAGCAGTTCTTC.

The chain's CDR3 is CASSSAGAGQETQYF. The CDR3 DNA sequence: TGTGCCAGCAGCTCGGCAGGGGCCGGACAAGAGACCCAGTACTTC. The chain has TRBV5-6 and TRBJ2-5, with D tentatively TRBD1 (6 bases). V shed 3 bases and J shed 2 bases, with 14 bases lying between them. Germline V gene data show CDR1 as SGHDT and CDR2 as YYEEEE. The CDR3 covers 15 residues.

A word on this clone: Additional DNA sequences in this sample encode the identical CDR3. The V gene is TRBV30, the J gene TRBJ2-5, with 7 bases fitting TRBD2. CDR3 length: 13 residues. Unmatched junction bases numbered 1, after V lost 3 bases and J lost 0 bases. Germline CDR1 GTSNPN, CDR2 SVGIG (reference sequence). For the CDR3, the DNA is TGTGCCTGGAGCGGGGGGAACCAAGAGACCCAGTACTTC. Translating it yields CAWSGGNQETQYF.

This chain links TRBV5-1 with TRBJ2-5; 8 bases are a match to TRBD2. The CDR3 length is 16 residues. CDR1 is SGHRS and CDR2 is YFSETQ in the germline V gene. The V gene end was trimmed by 7 bases and the J gene end by 2 bases; junction bases not matched to a gene: 13. The CDR3 sequence: CASFLGLAGAQETQYF. The CDR3 DNA is TGCGCCAGCTTTTTAGGGCTAGCGGGCGCACAAGAGACCCAGTACTTC.

This chain links TRBV19 with TRBJ2-5, with D perhaps TRBD1 (5 bases). Looked up from germline, CDR1 is LNHDA and CDR2 is SQIVND (reference sequence). CDR3 length: 13 residues. Trimming shortened V by 6 bases and J by 0 bases, and 8 bases separated the two germline ends. CDR3 residues: CASSKTDQETQYF. CDR3 coding DNA: TGTGCCAGTAGCAAGACAGACCAAGAGACCCAGTACTTC. Full variable domain (rest looked up from reference TRBV19 and TRBJ2-5): DGGITQSPKYLFRKEGQNVTLSCEQNLNHDAMYWYRQDPGQGLRLIYYSQIVNDFQKGDIAEGYSVSREKKESFPLTVTSAQKNPTAFYLCASSKTDQETQYFGPGTRLLVL.

V usage is TRBV5-4 and J usage is TRBJ2-5; D is unclear. Trimming removed 2 bases from V and 2 bases from J, with 7 bases in between. Germline V lookup: CDR1 SGHNT, CDR2 YYREEE (reference sequence). The CDR3 has 13 amino acids. The CDR3, as DNA: TGTGCCAGCAGCTTCCTACCTCAAGAGACCCAGTACTTC. It translates to CASSFLPQETQYF.